Presented here are 18 T cell receptor beta chains from one specimen sequenced in a study of T cell responses to AZD1222 COVID-19 vaccine. The protocol was immunoSEQ multiplex PCR, while the TCRdb copy is restricted to in-frame clones and leaves out a portion. The repertoire includes some 170,000 clones, approximately 92% of them detected once, and 2.5% to 3% sits in the top ten. The sample consisted of peripheral blood, taken on day 0 of AZD1222 vaccination. The receptors come from an adult in good health.

This sequence joins TRBV5-6 and TRBJ2-3; TRBD1 might be the D (5 bases). The CDR3 spans 15 residues. V was shortened by 2 bases and J by 2 bases, with 12 bases between the two germline ends. Germline V gene data show CDR1 as SGHDT and CDR2 as YYEEEE. The CDR3 nucleotides are TGTGCCAGCAGCTTAAGGGGTTCTTACACAGATACGCAGTATTTT. Amino acid sequence: CASSLRGSYTDTQYF.

A remark on this clone: Other DNA sequences in this sample translate to the same CDR3. The chain combines TRBV5-4 with TRBJ2-7; no clear D gene. The CDR3 is 11 amino acids. The germline gives CDR1 SGHNT, CDR2 YYREEE (reference sequence). The germline V and J ends were trimmed by 4 bases and 0 bases, with 2 bases remaining between them. The DNA for the CDR3 is TGTGCCAGCAGCAGCTCCTACGAGCAGTACTTC. Protein: CASSSSYEQYF.

The J gene is TRBJ2-3, the V gene TRBV5-1; TRBD2 aligns across 11 bases. Trimming took 4 bases from V and 4 from J; bases not matched to a gene: 8. This CDR3 is 16 amino acids long. Germline V gene data show CDR1 as SGHRS and CDR2 as YFSETQ. The CDR3 DNA sequence: TGCGCCAGCAGCGAGGGAGGGACTAGCGGCCCAGATACGCAGTATTTT. Translating gives CASSEGGTSGPDTQYF.

The J gene is TRBJ1-5, the V gene TRBV7-8, with 9 bases fitting TRBD1. The junction had 4 bases not matched to a gene; V was cut back by 1 base and J by 6 bases. The germline V gene has CDR1 SGHVS and CDR2 FQNEAQ. The CDR3 spans 15 residues. CDR3 in amino acids: CASSLVRTGVQPQHF. CDR3 in DNA: TGTGCCAGCAGCTTAGTGAGGACAGGGGTTCAGCCCCAGCATTTT.

The rearrangement links TRBV30 to TRBJ2-3, with 11 nucleotides matching TRBD2. The CDR3 consists of 14 residues. The J segment lost 7 bases and the V segment lost 3 bases, leaving 6 bases of the junction unmatched. Germline V CDR1 and CDR2: GTSNPN, SVGIG (reference sequence). The CDR3 here is CAWRGGTSGHTQYF. The CDR3 coding sequence is TGTGCCTGGAGGGGAGGGACTAGCGGACATACGCAGTATTTT. The full variable domain, with the rest looked up from reference TRBV30 and TRBJ2-3, is SQTIHQWPATLVQPVGSPLSLECTVEGTSNPNLYWYRQAAGRGLQLLFYSVGIGQISSEVPQNLSASRPQDRQFILSSKKLLLSDSGFYLCAWRGGTSGHTQYFGPGTRLTVL.

The V and J genes are TRBV3-1 (or the pseudogene TRBV3-2) and TRBJ2-2; D call uncertain. V was shortened by 4 bases and J by 2 bases, with 8 bases between the two germline ends. This CDR3 contains 14 residues. Per the germline V gene, CDR1 is LGHDT and CDR2 is YNNKEL (reference sequence). The CDR3 nucleotides read TGTGCCAGCAGCCTAGGCCCCAACACCGGGGAGCTGTTTTTT. Its protein product is CASSLGPNTGELFF.

This rearrangement joins TRBV5-1 to TRBJ1-2, with 7 bases fitting TRBD1. The CDR3 loop spans 14 amino acids. V was pared by 6 bases and J by 4 bases, with 9 bases of the junction left unmatched. Germline loops: CDR1 SGHRS, CDR2 YFSETQ. CDR3 sequence reads: CASNQEGAGYGYTF. The DNA of the CDR3 is TGCGCCAGCAATCAGGAGGGGGCCGGCTATGGCTACACCTTC.

The gene calls are TRBV5-1 and TRBJ2-5; TRBD2 aligns across 14 bases. This CDR3 is 16 amino acids long. J gave up 5 bases and V 3 bases, and 6 bases lay outside the gene matches. Per the germline V gene, CDR1 is SGHRS and CDR2 is YFSETQ. The CDR3, as DNA: TGCGCCAGCAGCTCCCGACTAGCGGGAGGGGGGGAGACCCAGTACTTC. Amino acids: CASSSRLAGGGETQYF. The full variable domain, completed using reference TRBV5-1 and TRBJ2-5, is KAGVTQTPRYLIKTRGQQVTLSCSPISGHRSVSWYQQTPGQGLQFLFEYFSETQRNKGNFPGRFSGRQFSNSRSEMNVSTLELGDSALYLCASSSRLAGGGETQYFGPGTRLLVL.

The rearrangement uses TRBV19 and TRBJ1-6; TRBD1 agrees at 7 bases. CDR1 and CDR2 from the germline V gene are LNHDA and SQIVND (reference sequence). After removal of 6 bases from V and 6 bases from J, the junction contained 8 bases not matched to a gene. The CDR3 contains 15 residues. The CDR3 DNA is TGTGCCAGTAGGGCCGACAGGGCACCTAATTCACCCCTCCACTTT. It encodes CASRADRAPNSPLHF. The variable domain in full, completed from reference TRBV19 and TRBJ1-6, reads DGGITQSPKYLFRKEGQNVTLSCEQNLNHDAMYWYRQDPGQGLRLIYYSQIVNDFQKGDIAEGYSVSREKKESFPLTVTSAQKNPTAFYLCASRADRAPNSPLHFGNGTRLTVT.

This chain links TRBV10-3 with TRBJ2-1; 7 nucleotides line up with TRBD2. The CDR3 loop spans 14 amino acids. V lost 4 bases to trimming and J lost 7 bases; unmatched junction nucleotides: 7. Germline CDR1 ENHRY, CDR2 SYGVKD. The CDR3: CAISGAGTLNEQFF. The CDR3 DNA sequence: TGTGCCATCAGTGGAGCGGGGACTTTAAATGAGCAGTTCTTC.

The CDR3 loop is CASSPFLPLAGRGETQYF. The CDR3 DNA reads TGTGCCAGCAGCCCGTTCCTCCCCCTAGCGGGACGGGGAGAGACCCAGTACTTC. This chain uses TRBV14 with TRBJ2-5; 9 bases map to TRBD2. There are 18 residues in the CDR3. Germline trimming cut 4 bases from V and 4 bases from J; bases unmatched to any gene: 16. Germline loops: CDR1 SGHDN, CDR2 FVKESK.

The chain recombines TRBV27 with TRBJ1-1; TRBD1 aligns across 7 bases. CDR1 is MNHEY, CDR2 SMNVEV, per germline (reference sequence). The junction had 9 bases not matched to a gene; V was cut back by 0 bases and J by 5 bases. The CDR3 consists of 16 residues. The CDR3 sequence is CASSLSRNRGWTEAFF. The CDR3 coding sequence is TGTGCCAGCAGTTTATCGAGGAACAGGGGTTGGACTGAAGCTTTCTTT.

This chain links TRBV18 with TRBJ1-1; no clear D. Germline V lookup: CDR1 KGHSH, CDR2 LQKENI. The ends were cut back, 4 bases at V and 2 bases at J, with 8 bases in the middle. The CDR3 runs 13 residues. The CDR3 DNA sequence: TGTGCCAGCTCACAGGGCCAAAACACTGAAGCTTTCTTT. Its protein product is CASSQGQNTEAFF.

This chain connects TRBV5-1 to TRBJ2-7, with D uncertain. V lost 0 bases and J lost 2, with 6 bases in between. The CDR3 runs to 13 residues. Germline CDR1 and CDR2: SGHRS and YFSETQ. CDR3 in DNA: TGCGCCAGCAGCTTGGCCCAGACCTACGAGCAGTACTTC. Protein: CASSLAQTYEQYF.

The chain carries TRBV30 and TRBJ2-5; 7 bases agree with TRBD2. CDR3 length: 16 residues. The germline CDR1 and CDR2 sequences are GTSNPN and SVGIG (reference sequence). V gave up 0 bases and J gave up 5 bases; unmatched junction bases: 12. The CDR3: CAWSVQGLVRRETQYF. CDR3 DNA: TGTGCCTGGAGTGTACAAGGACTAGTCCGACGGGAGACCCAGTACTTC.

This clone occurred once. V is TRBV2 and J is TRBJ1-1; 12 bases are a match to TRBD1. In germline, CDR1 is SNHLY, CDR2 FYNNEI. V lost 6 bases to trimming and J lost 7 bases; unmatched junction nucleotides: 9. CDR3 length: 15 residues. The CDR3 nucleotides read TGTGCCAGCAGGGTCCCGGGACAGGGGGCGCTTGAAGCTTTCTTT. Amino acids: CASRVPGQGALEAFF.

The V and J genes are TRBV19 and TRBJ1-1; D unclear. Germline CDR1 reads LNHDA; CDR2 reads SQIVND (reference sequence). V was trimmed by 1 base and J by 2 bases, leaving 17 bases between them. This CDR3 has 17 amino acids. This CDR3 reads CASSIGGGRAGNTEAFF. The CDR3 nucleotides read TGTGCCAGTAGTATAGGGGGAGGGAGGGCTGGAAACACTGAAGCTTTCTTT.

The chain couples TRBV12-3 or TRBV12-4 to TRBJ2-7; TRBD2 agrees at 8 bases. CDR3 length: 12 amino acids. The V segment lost 6 bases and the J segment 5 bases; nucleotides outside the gene matches: 3. The CDR3 sequence: CASSGGGNEQYF. The CDR3, as DNA: TGTGCCAGCAGCGGGGGGGGCAACGAGCAGTACTTC.